This T cell receptor beta chain was sequenced in a study of cytomegalovirus exposure and HLA in healthy donors. Background on the study: A preliminary data release comprised tens of millions of unique TCRs obtained from HLA-typed donors.

Overall study results and limits: Previously analyzed data showed that most TCR beta V segments were productive at a frequency of about 87% or about 30%. Later analysis suggested most CMV-associated TCR beta chains were HLA-restricted.

Details on this clone: Its antigen is currently unknown.

The primer mix had 60 Vbeta and 13 Jbeta primers. Here immunoSEQ multiplex PCR was the method, and the copy in TCRdb shows in-frame clones only, minus some. This table holds some 110,000 clones, roughly three quarters found once. CDR1 and CDR2 (germline): MGHRA, YSYEKL. The CDR3 is 14 residues long. Trimming took off 1 base at V and 4 bases at J, with 10 bases between the two ends. The J gene is TRBJ1-2, the V gene TRBV4-1; D gene uncertain. This clonotype was sampled from a man younger than 45 in good health and CMV-seropositive. The sample was PBMCs. The CDR3 region is CASSQGGVLYGYTF. The CDR3 region has the DNA TGCGCCAGCAGCCAAGGGGGAGTTCTCTATGGCTACACCTTC.